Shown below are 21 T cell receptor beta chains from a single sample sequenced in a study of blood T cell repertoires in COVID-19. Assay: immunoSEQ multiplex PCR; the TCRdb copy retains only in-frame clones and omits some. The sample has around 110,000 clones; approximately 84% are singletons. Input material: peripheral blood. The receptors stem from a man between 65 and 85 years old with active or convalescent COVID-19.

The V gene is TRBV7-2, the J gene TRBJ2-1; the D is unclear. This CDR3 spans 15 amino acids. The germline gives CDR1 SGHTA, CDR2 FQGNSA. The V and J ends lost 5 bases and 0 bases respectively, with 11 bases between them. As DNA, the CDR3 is TGTGCCAGCAGCGACACGCTGAGCTCCTACAATGAGCAGTTCTTC. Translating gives CASSDTLSSYNEQFF.

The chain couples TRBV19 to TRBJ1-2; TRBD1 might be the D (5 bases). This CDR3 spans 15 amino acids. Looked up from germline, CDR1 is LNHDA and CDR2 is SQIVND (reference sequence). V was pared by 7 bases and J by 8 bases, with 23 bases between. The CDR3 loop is CASTLDWVTGEGYTF. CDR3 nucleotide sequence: TGTGCCAGTACCCTGGATTGGGTTACGGGGGAAGGCTACACCTTC.

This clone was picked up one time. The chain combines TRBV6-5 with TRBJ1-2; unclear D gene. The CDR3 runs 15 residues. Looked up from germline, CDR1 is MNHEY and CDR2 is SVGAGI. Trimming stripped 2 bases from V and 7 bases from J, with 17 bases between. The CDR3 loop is CASSYRASHAGGYTF. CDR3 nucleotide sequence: TGTGCCAGCAGTTACCGAGCTTCCCATGCAGGTGGCTACACCTTC.

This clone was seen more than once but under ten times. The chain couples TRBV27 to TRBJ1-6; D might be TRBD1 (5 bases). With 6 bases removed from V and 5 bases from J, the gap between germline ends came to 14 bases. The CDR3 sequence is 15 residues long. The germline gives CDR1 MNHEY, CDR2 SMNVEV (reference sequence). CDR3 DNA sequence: TGTGCCAGCAGCCCCGCCGGGGGGAATAATTCACCCCTCCACTTT. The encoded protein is CASSPAGGNNSPLHF.

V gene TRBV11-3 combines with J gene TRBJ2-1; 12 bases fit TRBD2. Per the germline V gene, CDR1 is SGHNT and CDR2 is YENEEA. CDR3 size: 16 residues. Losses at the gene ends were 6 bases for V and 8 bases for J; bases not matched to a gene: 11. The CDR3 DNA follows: TGTGCCAGCAGAATGTCTAGCGGGGGGGCCTGGCATGAGCAGTTCTTC. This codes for CASRMSSGGAWHEQFF.

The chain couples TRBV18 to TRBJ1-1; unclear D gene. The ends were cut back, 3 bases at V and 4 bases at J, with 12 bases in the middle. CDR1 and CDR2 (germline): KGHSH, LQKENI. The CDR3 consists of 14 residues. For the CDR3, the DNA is TGTGCCAGCTCACCGTCGTTGGTGGCCACTGAAGCTTTCTTT. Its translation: CASSPSLVATEAFF. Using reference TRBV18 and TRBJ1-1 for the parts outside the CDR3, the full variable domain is NAGVMQNPRHLVRRRGQEARLRCSPMKGHSHVYWYRQLPEEGLKFMVYLQKENIIDESGMPKERFSAEFPKEGPSILRIQQVVRGDSAAYFCASSPSLVATEAFFGQGTRLTVV.

In nucleotides, the CDR3 is TGCGCCAGCAGCCAAGGGGTGTCAGGGGGCAATGAGCAGTTCTTC. Translating it yields CASSQGVSGGNEQFF. The chain combines TRBV4-3 with TRBJ2-1; 7 bases map to TRBD1. CDR1 and CDR2 (germline): LGHNA, YSLEER. The CDR3 length is 15 residues. The V gene end was trimmed by 1 base and the J gene end by 6 bases; junction bases not matched to a gene: 6.

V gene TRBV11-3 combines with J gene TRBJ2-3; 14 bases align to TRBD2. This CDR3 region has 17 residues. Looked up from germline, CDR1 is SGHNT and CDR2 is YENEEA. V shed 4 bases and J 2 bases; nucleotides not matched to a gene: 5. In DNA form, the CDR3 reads TGTGCCAGCAGCTCCATGACTAGCGGGAGGGCCACAGATACGCAGTATTTT. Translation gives CASSSMTSGRATDTQYF.

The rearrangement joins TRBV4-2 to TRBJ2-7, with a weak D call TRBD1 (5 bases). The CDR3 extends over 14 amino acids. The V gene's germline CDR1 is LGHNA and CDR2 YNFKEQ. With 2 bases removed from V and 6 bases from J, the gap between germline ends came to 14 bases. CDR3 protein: CASSQSQVLGEQYF. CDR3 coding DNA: TGTGCCAGCAGCCAATCACAGGTTTTGGGCGAGCAGTACTTC.

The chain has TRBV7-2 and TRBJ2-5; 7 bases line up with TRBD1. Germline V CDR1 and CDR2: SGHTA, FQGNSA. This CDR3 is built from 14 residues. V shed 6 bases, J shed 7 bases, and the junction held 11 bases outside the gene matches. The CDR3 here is CASSQTGIFGTQYF. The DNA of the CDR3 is TGTGCCAGCAGTCAGACAGGGATCTTCGGGACCCAGTACTTC.

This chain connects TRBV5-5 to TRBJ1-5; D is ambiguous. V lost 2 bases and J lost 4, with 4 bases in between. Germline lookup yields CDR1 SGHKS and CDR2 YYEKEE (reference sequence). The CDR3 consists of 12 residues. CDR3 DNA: TGTGCCAGCAGCTTCTATAATCAGCCCCAGCATTTT. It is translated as CASSFYNQPQHF. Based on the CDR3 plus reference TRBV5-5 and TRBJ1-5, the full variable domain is DAGVTQSPTHLIKTRGQQVTLRCSPISGHKSVSWYQQVLGQGPQFIFQYYEKEERGRGNFPDRFSARQFPNYSSELNVNALLLGDSALYLCASSFYNQPQHFGDGTRLSIL.

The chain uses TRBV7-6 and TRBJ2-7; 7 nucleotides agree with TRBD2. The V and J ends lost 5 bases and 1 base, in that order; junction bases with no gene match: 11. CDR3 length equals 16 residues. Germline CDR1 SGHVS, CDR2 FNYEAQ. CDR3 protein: CASSPQSGITSYEQYF. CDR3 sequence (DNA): TGTGCCAGCAGCCCCCAAAGCGGGATTACGTCCTACGAGCAGTACTTC.

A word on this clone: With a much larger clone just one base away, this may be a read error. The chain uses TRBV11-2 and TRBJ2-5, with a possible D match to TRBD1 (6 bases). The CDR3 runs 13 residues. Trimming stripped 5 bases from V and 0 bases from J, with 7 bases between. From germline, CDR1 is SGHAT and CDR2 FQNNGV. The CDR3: CASSPGDQETQYF. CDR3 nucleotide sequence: TGTGCCAGCAGCCCAGGGGACCAAGAGACCCAGTACTTC. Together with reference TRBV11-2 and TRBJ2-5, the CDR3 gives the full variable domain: EAGVAQSPRYKIIEKRQSVAFWCNPISGHATLYWYQQILGQGPKLLIQFQNNGVVDDSQLPKDRFSAERLKGVDSTLKIQPAKLEDSAVYLCASSPGDQETQYFGPGTRLLVL.

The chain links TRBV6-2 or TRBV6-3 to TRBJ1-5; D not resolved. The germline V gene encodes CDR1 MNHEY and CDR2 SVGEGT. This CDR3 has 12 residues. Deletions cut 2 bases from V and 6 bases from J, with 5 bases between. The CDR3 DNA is TGTGCCAGCAGTTACAGCGCTCAGCCCCAGCATTTT. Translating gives CASSYSAQPQHF.

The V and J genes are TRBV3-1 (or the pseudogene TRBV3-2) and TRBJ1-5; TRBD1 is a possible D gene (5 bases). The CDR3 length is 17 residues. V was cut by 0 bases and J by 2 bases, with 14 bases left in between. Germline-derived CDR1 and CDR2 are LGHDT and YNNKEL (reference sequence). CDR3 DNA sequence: TGTGCCAGCAGCCAAGAAGCGGGCAGGGTGGGCAATCAGCCCCAGCATTTT. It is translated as CASSQEAGRVGNQPQHF.

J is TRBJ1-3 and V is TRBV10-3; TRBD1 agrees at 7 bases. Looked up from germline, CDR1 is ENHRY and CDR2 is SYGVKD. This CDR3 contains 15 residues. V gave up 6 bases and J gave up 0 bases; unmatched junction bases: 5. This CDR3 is CAIRPGQDSGNTIYF. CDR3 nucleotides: TGTGCCATCAGACCTGGACAGGACTCTGGAAACACCATATATTTT.

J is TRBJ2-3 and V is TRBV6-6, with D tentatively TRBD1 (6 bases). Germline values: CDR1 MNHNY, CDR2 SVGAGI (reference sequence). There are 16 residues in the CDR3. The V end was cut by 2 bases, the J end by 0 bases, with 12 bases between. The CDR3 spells CASSYGPTGSTDTQYF. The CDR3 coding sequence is TGTGCCAGCAGTTACGGGCCGACAGGAAGCACAGATACGCAGTATTTT.

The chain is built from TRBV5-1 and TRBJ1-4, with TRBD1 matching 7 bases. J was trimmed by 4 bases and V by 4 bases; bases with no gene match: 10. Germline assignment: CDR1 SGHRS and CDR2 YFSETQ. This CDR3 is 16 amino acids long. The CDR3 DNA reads TGCGCCAGCAGCCTGGGCAAGGGACAGTATAATGAAAAACTGTTTTTT. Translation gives CASSLGKGQYNEKLFF.

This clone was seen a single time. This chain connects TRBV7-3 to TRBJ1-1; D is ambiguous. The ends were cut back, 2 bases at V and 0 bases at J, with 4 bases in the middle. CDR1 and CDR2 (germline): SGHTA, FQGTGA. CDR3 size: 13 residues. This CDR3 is CASSLQMNTEAFF. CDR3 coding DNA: TGTGCCAGCAGCTTACAGATGAACACTGAAGCTTTCTTT. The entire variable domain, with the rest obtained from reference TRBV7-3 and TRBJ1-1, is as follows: GAGVSQTPSNKVTEKGKYVELRCDPISGHTALYWYRQSLGQGPEFLIYFQGTGAADDSGLPNDRFFAVRPEGSVSTLKIQRTERGDSAVYLCASSLQMNTEAFFGQGTRLTVV.

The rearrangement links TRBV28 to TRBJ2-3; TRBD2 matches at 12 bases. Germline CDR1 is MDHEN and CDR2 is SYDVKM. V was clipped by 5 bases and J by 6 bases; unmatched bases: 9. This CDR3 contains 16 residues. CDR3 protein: CASSRRLAGDYDTQYF. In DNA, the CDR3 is TGTGCCAGCAGTCGCCGACTAGCGGGAGATTATGATACGCAGTATTTT.

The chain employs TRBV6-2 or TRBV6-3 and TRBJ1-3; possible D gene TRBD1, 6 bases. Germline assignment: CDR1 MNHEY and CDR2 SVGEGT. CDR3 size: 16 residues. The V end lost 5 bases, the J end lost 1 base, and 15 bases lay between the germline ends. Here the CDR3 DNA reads TGTGCCAGCAGTGTCGACCGAGGGGGATCTGGAAACACCATATATTTT. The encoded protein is CASSVDRGGSGNTIYF.